These 29 T cell receptor beta chains originate from one sample sequenced in a study of blood T cell repertoires in COVID-19. Measured with immunoSEQ multiplex PCR; TCRdb has only the in-frame clones, and not every one. This sample has some 270,000 clones; about 86% occur once, and the top ten carry around 14%. Input material: peripheral blood. The receptors originated from a person aged 65-85 years with COVID-19, enrolled during active disease.

This clone occurred once. The rearrangement links TRBV28 to TRBJ1-5; TRBD1 is a possible D gene (5 bases). Germline V gives CDR1 MDHEN, CDR2 SYDVKM. Trimming removed 6 bases from V and 0 bases from J, with 15 bases in between. CDR3 length: 16 residues. CDR3 sequence reads: CASRSPRQNSNQPQHF. The DNA for the CDR3 is TGTGCCAGCAGGTCGCCACGACAGAATAGCAATCAGCCCCAGCATTTT.

The V call is TRBV4-3, the J call TRBJ1-5; tentative D call: TRBD1 (6 bases). The CDR3 covers 15 residues. The germline CDR1 and CDR2 sequences are LGHNA and YSLEER. V lost 4 bases and J 7 bases, leaving 17 bases between the germline ends. The CDR3 reads CASSPRTVITQPQHF. The CDR3 DNA is TGCGCCAGCAGCCCGAGGACAGTGATAACACAGCCCCAGCATTTT.

CDR3: CASSLVSEKLFF. The DNA for the CDR3 is TGTGCCAGCAGCCTAGTATCTGAAAAACTGTTTTTT. V is TRBV14 and J is TRBJ1-4; no definite D call. The CDR3 has 12 residues. V was pared by 4 bases and J by 7 bases, with 7 bases between. Germline V CDR1 and CDR2: SGHDN, FVKESK. The full variable domain, rest sourced from reference TRBV14 and TRBJ1-4, is EAGVTQFPSHSVIEKGQTVTLRCDPISGHDNLYWYRRVMGKEIKFLLHFVKESKQDESGMPNNRFLAERTGGTYSTLKVQPAELEDSGVYFCASSLVSEKLFFGSGTQLSVL.

This chain joins TRBV2 and TRBJ2-7; tentative D call: TRBD1 (6 bases). The ends were cut back, 4 bases at V and 3 bases at J, with 10 bases in the middle. Looked up from germline, CDR1 is SNHLY and CDR2 is FYNNEI. This CDR3 is built from 13 residues. The CDR3 DNA follows: TGTGCCAGCAGTGGCGGACAGAACTACGAGCAGTACTTC. Its translation: CASSGGQNYEQYF.

The chain recombines TRBV6-2 or TRBV6-3 with TRBJ2-1; the match to TRBD2 covers 8 bases. Germline V CDR1 and CDR2: MNHEY, SVGEGT. Losses at the gene ends were 5 bases for V and 4 bases for J; bases not matched to a gene: 10. The CDR3 covers 16 residues. DNA for the CDR3: TGTGCCAGCAGTACCCCTGGACTAGCATCGTACAATGAGCAGTTCTTC. Its protein product is CASSTPGLASYNEQFF.

The V and J genes are TRBV29-1 and TRBJ2-5; possibly TRBD2 for D (6 bases). The length of the CDR3 is 16 residues. Deletions cut 4 bases from V and 4 bases from J, with 22 bases between. The germline CDR1 and CDR2 sequences are SQVTM and ANQGSEA. CDR3 bases: TGCAGCGTTGTTGGGTCCGGGGAGCTGGGAGGAGAGACCCAGTACTTC. It yields the protein CSVVGSGELGGETQYF.

The chain has TRBV2 and TRBJ1-2, with unresolved D. CDR1 and CDR2 from the germline V gene are SNHLY and FYNNEI. With 6 bases removed from V and 4 bases from J, the gap between germline ends came to 18 bases. The CDR3 spans 15 residues. Here the CDR3 DNA reads TGTGCCAGCAGAGACCTGTACGGGGAGAGCTATGGCTACACCTTC. This translates into CASRDLYGESYGYTF.

The rearrangement joins TRBV5-1 to TRBJ2-2; the match to TRBD2 covers 10 bases. The V segment lost 0 bases and the J segment 4 bases; nucleotides outside the gene matches: 3. CDR3 size: 16 residues. In germline, CDR1 is SGHRS, CDR2 YFSETQ. CDR3 residues: CASSLERGGFTGELFF. In DNA, the CDR3 is TGCGCCAGCAGCTTGGAGCGGGGGGGTTTCACCGGGGAGCTGTTTTTT. Full variable domain (outside the CDR3, taken from reference TRBV5-1 and TRBJ2-2): KAGVTQTPRYLIKTRGQQVTLSCSPISGHRSVSWYQQTPGQGLQFLFEYFSETQRNKGNFPGRFSGRQFSNSRSEMNVSTLELGDSALYLCASSLERGGFTGELFFGEGSRLTVL.

The rearrangement links TRBV12-3 or TRBV12-4 to TRBJ1-1, with D tentatively TRBD1 (6 bases). V was cut by 3 bases and J by 6 bases, with 11 bases left in between. The CDR3 sequence is 13 residues long. DNA of the CDR3: TGTGCCAGCAGTTTGAGTGGGGGCCCTGAAGCTTTCTTT. Translated: CASSLSGGPEAFF.

The chain carries TRBV28 and TRBJ2-1, with 9 bases lining up with TRBD1. V shed 6 bases, J shed 0 bases, and the junction held 6 bases outside the gene matches. Germline-derived CDR1 and CDR2 are MDHEN and SYDVKM. CDR3 length: 16 amino acids. CDR3 nucleotides: TGTGCCAGCAGCCGAGGGACAGGGAGCTCCTACAATGAGCAGTTCTTC. Its translation: CASSRGTGSSYNEQFF.

CDR3 DNA sequence: TGCGCCAGCAGCCAAGATCCTCTAGCCAAAAACATTCAGTACTTC. Translation: CASSQDPLAKNIQYF. This rearrangement joins TRBV4-3 to TRBJ2-4; no reliable D call. CDR1 is LGHNA, CDR2 YSLEER, per germline. V was cut by 0 bases and J by 0 bases, with 6 bases left in between. The CDR3 contains 15 residues.

This clone has a handful of counts. This chain joins TRBV19 and TRBJ2-2; 10 nucleotides line up with TRBD2. CDR3 length equals 17 residues. V shed 7 bases, J shed 1 base, and the junction held 9 bases outside the gene matches. Germline V gene data show CDR1 as LNHDA and CDR2 as SQIVND (reference sequence). CDR3 DNA sequence: TGTGCCAGTACTACAAGGACTAGCGGAAGGAACACCGGGGAGCTGTTTTTT. Its protein product is CASTTRTSGRNTGELFF.

In nucleotides, the CDR3 is TGTGCCAGTAGTATATCAGGGGGCTTAAGGACTGAAGCTTTCTTT. Protein: CASSISGGLRTEAFF. The chain combines TRBV19 with TRBJ1-1; 8 positions agree with TRBD1. V gave up 2 bases and J gave up 5 bases; unmatched junction bases: 7. Germline CDR1 reads LNHDA; CDR2 reads SQIVND (reference sequence). CDR3 length: 15 residues.

V gene TRBV15 combines with J gene TRBJ2-5; D perhaps matches TRBD1 (5 bases). V lost 4 bases and J lost 2, with 14 bases in between. The CDR3 extends over 15 amino acids. In germline, CDR1 is LNHNV, CDR2 YYDKDF (reference sequence). CDR3 sequence (DNA): TGTGCCACCAGCACGCCCTTGACAGAACAAGAGACCCAGTACTTC. Its protein product is CATSTPLTEQETQYF. Drawing the rest from reference TRBV15 and TRBJ2-5, the complete variable domain is DAMVIQNPRYQVTQFGKPVTLSCSQTLNHNVMYWYQQKSSQAPKLLFHYYDKDFNNEADTPDNFQSRRPNTSFCFLDIRSPGLGDTAMYLCATSTPLTEQETQYFGPGTRLLVL.

J is TRBJ1-5 and V is TRBV18; D remains unclear. Germline CDR1 KGHSH, CDR2 LQKENI. CDR3 length: 13 residues. V lost 8 bases and J 0 bases, leaving 8 bases between the germline ends. In DNA form, the CDR3 reads TGTGCCAGCCAGGTGAATAGCAATCAGCCCCAGCATTTT. Translated, it gives CASQVNSNQPQHF. The variable domain in full, with the rest retrieved from reference TRBV18 and TRBJ1-5, is NAGVMQNPRHLVRRRGQEARLRCSPMKGHSHVYWYRQLPEEGLKFMVYLQKENIIDESGMPKERFSAEFPKEGPSILRIQQVVRGDSAAYFCASQVNSNQPQHFGDGTRLSIL.

This chain connects TRBV7-9 to TRBJ2-2; D is unclear. Germline V gene data show CDR1 as SEHNR and CDR2 as FQNEAQ (reference sequence). Trimming took 4 bases from V and 3 from J, leaving 9 bases between them. This CDR3 is built from 14 residues. In nucleotides, the CDR3 is TGTGCCAGCAGCTACCCCGGTCACACCGGGGAGCTGTTTTTT. Translation: CASSYPGHTGELFF.

This chain links TRBV30 with TRBJ1-2; D not resolved. From germline, CDR1 is GTSNPN and CDR2 SVGIG (reference sequence). The V end lost 4 bases, the J end lost 9 bases, and 6 bases lay between the germline ends. The CDR3 sequence is 9 residues long. The chain's CDR3 is CAWMRSYTF. As DNA, the CDR3 is TGTGCCTGGATGCGGAGCTACACCTTC.

The CDR3 coding sequence is TGTGCCAGCAGCGTAGTGGGGCGCGTTAATACTAATGAAAAACTGTTTTTT. Protein sequence: CASSVVGRVNTNEKLFF. J is TRBJ1-4 and V is TRBV9, with a weak D call TRBD1 (5 bases). CDR1 is SGDLS and CDR2 is YYNGEE in the germline V gene. CDR3 size: 17 residues. Trimming cost V 0 bases and J 2 bases, with 14 bases left between them.

The CDR3 sequence: CASSREGQVIGNTIYF. CDR3 nucleotides: TGCGCCAGCAGCCGAGAAGGACAGGTGATCGGAAACACCATATATTTT. The chain combines TRBV4-1 with TRBJ1-3; TRBD1 aligns across 7 bases. V lost 4 bases, J lost 4 bases, and 10 bases stayed unmatched. This CDR3 has 16 residues. Germline CDR1 reads MGHRA; CDR2 reads YSYEKL.

The rearrangement uses TRBV7-9 and TRBJ2-7; 7 positions match TRBD2. This CDR3 has 15 amino acids. Germline V CDR1 and CDR2: SEHNR, FQNEAQ (reference sequence). J lost 3 bases, V lost 1 base, and 6 bases had no gene match. CDR3 nucleotide sequence: TGTGCCAGCAGCTTAGAGGTGGGCGGGGGCTACGAGCAGTACTTC. Translation: CASSLEVGGGYEQYF.

The genes are TRBV5-6 and TRBJ1-5; no clear D gene. Per germline, CDR1 SGHDT and CDR2 YYEEEE. The V and J ends lost 1 base and 7 bases respectively, with 18 bases between them. There are 16 residues in the CDR3. This CDR3 reads CASSLTRREGWQPQHF. CDR3 in DNA: TGTGCCAGCAGCTTGACCCGACGGGAGGGTTGGCAGCCCCAGCATTTT.

The chain links TRBV6-2 or TRBV6-3 to TRBJ1-1; maybe TRBD1 (5 bases). The CDR3 totals 15 residues. The V end lost 5 bases, the J end lost 4 bases, and 17 bases lay between the germline ends. The germline CDR1 and CDR2 sequences are MNHEY and SVGEGT. DNA of the CDR3: TGTGCCAGCAGTACCTCAGGGCCTACCTTCACTGAAGCTTTCTTT. Translated, it gives CASSTSGPTFTEAFF.

The chain's CDR3 is CASSIGRWGSGELFF. In DNA, the CDR3 is TGTGCCAGTAGTATCGGGCGGTGGGGCTCCGGGGAGCTGTTTTTT. The chain combines TRBV19 with TRBJ2-2, with D perhaps TRBD1 (5 bases). Trimming removed 3 bases from V and 6 bases from J, with 14 bases in between. The germline V gene has CDR1 LNHDA and CDR2 SQIVND (reference sequence). The CDR3 covers 15 residues.

The rearrangement joins TRBV3-1 (or the pseudogene TRBV3-2) to TRBJ1-6; TRBD1 might be the D (5 bases). The CDR3 runs 15 residues. Germline lookup yields CDR1 LGHDT and CDR2 YNNKEL (reference sequence). Between the trimmed V and J ends, which lost 1 base and 11 bases, there was a span of 15 bases. The CDR3 coding sequence is TGTGCCAGCAGCCAAGTAGCGGGACCTAGGGCACCCCTCCACTTT. Its protein is CASSQVAGPRAPLHF.

This chain connects TRBV6-6 to TRBJ1-6, with D unresolved. From germline, CDR1 is MNHNY and CDR2 SVGAGI (reference sequence). V was shortened by 0 bases and J by 4 bases, with 10 bases between the two germline ends. The length of the CDR3 is 16 residues. CDR3 residues: CASSYSAAAYNSPLHF. The DNA of the CDR3 is TGTGCCAGCAGTTACTCGGCGGCAGCTTATAATTCACCCCTCCACTTT.

The J gene is TRBJ2-1, the V gene TRBV10-3; TRBD1 aligns across 7 bases. CDR1 and CDR2 from the germline V gene are ENHRY and SYGVKD. V lost 9 bases to trimming and J lost 5 bases; unmatched junction nucleotides: 10. The CDR3 spans 14 residues. Here the CDR3 reads CAIHPGQSNNEQFF. The CDR3 nucleotides read TGTGCCATTCACCCGGGACAGAGTAACAATGAGCAGTTCTTC.

This chain connects TRBV2 to TRBJ2-2; TRBD1 agrees at 10 bases. After removal of 6 bases from V and 3 bases from J, the junction contained 7 bases not matched to a gene. This CDR3 spans 16 amino acids. Germline V lookup: CDR1 SNHLY, CDR2 FYNNEI. The CDR3 coding sequence is TGTGCCAGCAGCCGACAGGGGGCGCGAGACACCGGGGAGCTGTTTTTT. It specifies CASSRQGARDTGELFF.

The rearrangement uses TRBV5-5 and TRBJ1-6, with 8 bases that match TRBD1. CDR3 size: 16 residues. The V segment lost 2 bases and the J segment 8 bases; nucleotides outside the gene matches: 9. Germline loops: CDR1 SGHKS, CDR2 YYEKEE (reference sequence). The CDR3 sequence: CASSFLDRAGDSPLHF. In nucleotides, the CDR3 is TGTGCCAGCAGCTTCCTGGACAGGGCGGGCGATTCACCCCTCCACTTT.

This rearrangement joins TRBV11-2 to TRBJ1-1; possible D gene TRBD1, 5 bases. The CDR3 covers 16 residues. The V end lost 3 bases, the J end lost 6 bases, and 20 bases lay between the germline ends. The germline CDR1 and CDR2 sequences are SGHAT and FQNNGV. CDR3 coding DNA: TGTGCCAGCAGCTTCCCTCCCCCAGGGCCAGCCCCTGAAGCTTTCTTT. This encodes CASSFPPPGPAPEAFF.